This TCR beta chain was sequenced in a study of preoperative IRX-2 immunotherapy in early breast cancer (dated by TCRdb to between 2018 and 2021). In the case of this clone: Its cognate antigen has yet to be identified. No qualities accompany the bases; no much larger clone lies one base away.

Libraries came from the immunoSEQ multiplex PCR assay. Held by TCRdb, this immuneACCESS table contains in-frame sequences only and omits some clones. Under half of the omission traces to an unresolved V gene where checked; the cause of the rest is unknown. The sample has tens of thousands of clones on record, over 75% of them singletons. The biggest ten clones account for 3.2% of the sample. V is trimmed back by 2 bases and J by 2 bases, and the junction contains 13 bases that no gene match accounts for. The CDR3 runs 18 residues from the cysteine to the phenylalanine. The DNA shown is the 54-base CDR3, in frame from base 1. The germline V gene sets CDR1 to SGHNT and CDR2 to YENEEA. This sample's treatment or condition label indicates: preoperative locoregional IRX-2 cytokine immunotherapy. The samples were obtained from a phase Ib study that tested preoperative, locoregional IRX-2 cytokine immunotherapy designed to prime immune responses. Before surgery, IRX-2 was given to the donors, who were patients with early-stage breast cancer.

The chain joins TRBV11-3 to TRBJ2-7, with 9 bases in between that match TRBD1. This sample was obtained from a patient treated with IRX-2 immunotherapy. The sequence derives from a human donor with breast cancer. The CDR3 region: CASSLTYTGTGFAYEQYF. The nucleotide sequence is given as TGTGCCAGCAGCTTAACATACACCGGGACAGGGTTCGCCTACGAGCAGTACTTC.